Listed below are T cell receptor beta chains from one sample, sequenced in a study of beta chain features in type 1 diabetes. Repertoires were generated with immunoSEQ multiplex PCR, while TCRdb's copy carries only in-frame clones and drops some. The sample records some 15,000 clones, over 55% being singletons. Sample: Tregs from blood. Receptors originate from a man aged 25-40 years with type 1 diabetes. Both conserved end residues are part of each CDR3. The D gene is left open where the match is weak. A row's size may be missing; if present it is once, few, many or a size class.

v_call,clone_size,d_call,cdr3_length,j_call,cdr3_nt,cdr3_aa
TRBV7-2,.,.,13,TRBJ1-1,TGTGCCAGCAGCTTATGGGGGGGAACTGAAGCTTTCTTT,CASSLWGGTEAFF
TRBV19,.,TRBD1,18,TRBJ2-3,TGTGCCAGTAAGCCCGGGACAGGGGGCGCCTTACGCACAGATACGCAGTATTTT,CASKPGTGGALRTDTQYF
TRBV6-1,.,TRBD1,15,TRBJ1-2,TGTGCCAGCAGTGAGTTCAGGGGGCCATCCTATGGCTACACCTTC,CASSEFRGPSYGYTF
TRBV5-4,.,TRBD1,15,TRBJ2-7,TGTGCCAGCAGCCCGGACCCGGGACAGCCTTACGAGCAGTACTTC,CASSPDPGQPYEQYF
TRBV30,.,TRBD1,15,TRBJ2-3,TGTGCCTGGAGGTTGACAGGGGAAGCGACAGATACGCAGTATTTT,CAWRLTGEATDTQYF
TRBV30,.,.,12,TRBJ2-7,TGTGCCTGGTCACCCCGGTCCCACGAGCAGTACTTC,CAWSPRSHEQYF
TRBV6-1,.,TRBD2,15,TRBJ2-7,TGTGCCAGCACCTCTGGAGGGGCGGGAGTGTACGAGCAGTACTTC,CASTSGGAGVYEQYF
TRBV6-1,.,.,14,TRBJ2-5,TGTGCCAGCAGTGGTGGGGGCATCCAAGAGACCCAGTACTTC,CASSGGGIQETQYF
TRBV5-1,.,.,14,TRBJ2-7,TGCGCCAGCAGCTTGTCACAGTACCTCTACGAGCAGTACTTC,CASSLSQYLYEQYF
TRBV7-2,few,.,14,TRBJ1-2,TGTGCCAGCAGCCCCCCGGGACTAAAACGTGGCTACACCTTC,CASSPPGLKRGYTF
TRBV5-8,once,TRBD2,17,TRBJ2-1,TGTGCCAGCAGCCCCGGGACTAGCGGGGCCTTCCGGAATGAGCAGTTCTTC,CASSPGTSGAFRNEQFF
TRBV10-1,.,TRBD1,13,TRBJ2-1,TGCGCCAGCAGTGTAAAGGGGGCTGGTGGGCAGTTCTTC,CASSVKGAGGQFF
TRBV6-5,.,TRBD1,14,TRBJ1-2,TGTGCCAGCAGTTACAGACAGGGCCCCTATGGCTACACCTTC,CASSYRQGPYGYTF
TRBV5-1,.,.,15,TRBJ2-1,TGCGCCAGCAGGCCCGACTTTTCCTCCTACAATGAGCAGTTCTTC,CASRPDFSSYNEQFF
TRBV10-2,.,TRBD1,14,TRBJ1-4,TGCGCCAGCTCCGGTGGGACAGTCAGTGAAAAACTGTTTTTT,CASSGGTVSEKLFF
TRBV7-8,.,.,13,TRBJ1-1,TGTGCCAGCAGCCCTGGCAGGAACACTGAAGCTTTCTTT,CASSPGRNTEAFF
TRBV5-1,.,.,14,TRBJ2-3,TGCGCCAGCAGCTACGGACAGAGCACAGATACGCAGTATTTT,CASSYGQSTDTQYF
TRBV6-1,.,.,15,TRBJ2-4,TGTGCCAGCAGCTCTGCAACAGTTAATAAAAACATTCAGTACTTC,CASSSATVNKNIQYF
TRBV10-3,.,.,16,TRBJ2-2,TGTGCCATCAGTGGGCTACAGGGTCTCGACACCGGGGAGCTGTTTTTT,CAISGLQGLDTGELFF
TRBV19,.,TRBD2,15,TRBJ2-3,TGTGCCAGTAGTGCTATAGCGGGAGTTGGGAATACGCAGTATTTT,CASSAIAGVGNTQYF
TRBV5-1,once,.,14,TRBJ1-1,TGCGCCAGCAAGGGGGTGGGGACGAACACTGAAGCTTTCTTT,CASKGVGTNTEAFF
TRBV5-1,.,.,15,TRBJ2-3,TGCGCCAGCAGCGGGATGGGAGTCGTTCGAGATACGCAGTATTTT,CASSGMGVVRDTQYF
TRBV11-2,.,.,11,TRBJ1-1,TGTGCCAGCAGCTTGGCTACTGAAGCTTTCTTT,CASSLATEAFF
TRBV5-1,.,TRBD2,15,TRBJ2-4,TGCGCCAGCAGCTTGTCTAGCGGGACCAAAAACATTCAGTACTTC,CASSLSSGTKNIQYF
TRBV6-1,.,TRBD1,14,TRBJ2-5,TGTGCCAGCAGGGCCGGGACAGGGCAAGAGACCCAGTACTTC,CASRAGTGQETQYF
TRBV5-1,.,TRBD1,17,TRBJ2-1,TGCGCCAGCAGCTTCGACAGGGGGCGCCGGAGCTACAATGAGCAGTTCTTC,CASSFDRGRRSYNEQFF
TRBV7-2,.,.,12,TRBJ2-1,TGTGCCAGCAGCCTTAGTCACTTGGAGCAGTTCTTC,CASSLSHLEQFF
TRBV7-6,once,TRBD2,17,TRBJ2-5,TGTGCCAGCAGCTTAGGGTCGAGTAGCGGGATCCAAGAGACCCAGTACTTC,CASSLGSSSGIQETQYF
TRBV7-9,once,.,14,TRBJ2-5,TGTGCCAGCAGCTTAGGTGGACAGCAAGAGACCCAGTACTTC,CASSLGGQQETQYF
TRBV5-1,.,TRBD1,14,TRBJ2-5,TGCGCCAGCAGCCCCGGACAGGGCTGGGAGACCCAGTACTTC,CASSPGQGWETQYF
TRBV5-1,.,TRBD2,15,TRBJ2-3,TGCGCCAGCAGCACTAGCGGGGGCAGCACAGATACGCAGTATTTT,CASSTSGGSTDTQYF
TRBV5-6,.,.,15,TRBJ2-5,TGTGCCAGCAGCTTGGCGGGGGACGGTCCAGAGACCCAGTACTTC,CASSLAGDGPETQYF
TRBV7-2,once,TRBD2,16,TRBJ2-1,TGTGCCAGCAGCCCCGCTAGCGGACGTATCTACAATGAGCAGTTCTTC,CASSPASGRIYNEQFF
TRBV2,.,.,14,TRBJ1-5,TGTGCCAGCAGTGAAATATATAGCAATCAGCCCCAGCATTTT,CASSEIYSNQPQHF
TRBV4-1,.,TRBD2,15,TRBJ2-5,TGCGCCAGCAGCCAAGCCGGGACTAGCGGACTTCCCCAGTACTTC,CASSQAGTSGLPQYF
TRBV19,once,TRBD1,14,TRBJ1-1,TGTGCCAGTAGTGGGACAGGGGTGATCACTGAAGCTTTCTTT,CASSGTGVITEAFF
TRBV7-2,.,TRBD2,16,TRBJ2-1,TGTGCCAGCAGCTTAGGTCTTAGCGGGAGCTACAATGAGCAGTTCTTC,CASSLGLSGSYNEQFF
TRBV7-9,few,TRBD2,19,TRBJ2-4,TGTGCCAGCAGCTCCTTGACTAGCGGGGGGTCCTTAGCCAAAAACATTCAGTACTTC,CASSSLTSGGSLAKNIQYF
TRBV7-2,.,.,13,TRBJ2-5,TGTGCCAGCAGCGGAGGGTTGAAAGAGACCCAGTACTTC,CASSGGLKETQYF
TRBV19,.,TRBD1,18,TRBJ1-6,TGTGCCAGTAGCCCCGGGACAGGGAGGTCTAGACCACGATCACCCCTCCACTTT,CASSPGTGRSRPRSPLHF
TRBV27,.,TRBD2,18,TRBJ2-2,TGTGCCAGCAGTTTAGGGGCTAGCGGGAGCCGGAACACCGAGGAGCTGTTTTTT,CASSLGASGSRNTEELFF
TRBV6-1,.,.,14,TRBJ1-2,TGTGCCAGCAGTGAACTTGGAGGGGTGGATGGCTACACCTTC,CASSELGGVDGYTF
TRBV11-2,.,.,12,TRBJ2-3,TGTGCCAGCAGCCTGGGACTTGATACGCAGTATTTT,CASSLGLDTQYF
TRBV6-6,.,.,13,TRBJ1-2,TGTGCCAGCAGCAAGACAGAGAACTATGGCTACACCTTC,CASSKTENYGYTF
TRBV19,.,TRBD1,16,TRBJ2-7,TGTGCCAGTAGTCCGCGGACAGGGGGCAAGTCCTACGAGCAGTACTTC,CASSPRTGGKSYEQYF
TRBV10-3,.,TRBD1,14,TRBJ2-2,TGTGCCATCAGTGGAACAGGGGGCACCGGGGAGCTGTTTTTT,CAISGTGGTGELFF
TRBV12-1,.,.,15,TRBJ2-1,TGTGCCAGCAGCTTACTACTAGCGACATACAATGAGCAGTTCTTC,CASSLLLATYNEQFF
TRBV7-2,.,.,12,TRBJ2-1,TGTGCCAGCAGCAGGACATACGGTGAGCAGTTCTTC,CASSRTYGEQFF
TRBV4-2,.,.,15,TRBJ1-1,TGTGCCAGCAGCTACCAGGGAACAGCGTACACTGAAGCTTTCTTT,CASSYQGTAYTEAFF
TRBV19,.,TRBD1,15,TRBJ1-1,TGTGCCTCCCGGACAACAGGGGGCGCGGGTACTGAAGCTTTCTTT,CASRTTGGAGTEAFF
TRBV10-3,few,TRBD1,14,TRBJ1-3,TGTGCCATCCTACAGGGGGGCTCTGGAAACACCATATATTTT,CAILQGGSGNTIYF
TRBV6-5,.,TRBD1,15,TRBJ1-1,TGTGCCAGCAGGCCGACAGGGGAGTGGAACACTGAAGCTTTCTTT,CASRPTGEWNTEAFF
TRBV29-1,.,TRBD1,14,TRBJ2-7,TGCAGCGTTGATGACTGGGCAGGGGGCTACGAGCAGTACTTC,CSVDDWAGGYEQYF
TRBV19,.,TRBD1,14,TRBJ1-1,TGTGCCAGTAGTGAGTACAGGGGGGACACTGAAGCTTTCTTT,CASSEYRGDTEAFF
TRBV7-2,.,TRBD2,15,TRBJ2-1,TGTGCCAGCAGCTTACGCGGGAGTGGTGGCTCTGAGCAGTTCTTC,CASSLRGSGGSEQFF
TRBV5-1,.,.,14,TRBJ1-1,TGCGCCAGCAGCCCAGGGGAAAGGGCCGCTGAAGCTTTCTTT,CASSPGERAAEAFF
TRBV25-1,few,TRBD1,13,TRBJ2-1,TGTGCCACCCCTCAGGGGGCCTACAATGAGCAGTTCTTC,CATPQGAYNEQFF
TRBV6-1,.,TRBD1,20,TRBJ1-1,TGTGCCAGCAGTGAATTCCCACTGGACAGGGGAGTATGGAGGAACACTGAAGCTTTCTTT,CASSEFPLDRGVWRNTEAFF